This T cell receptor beta chain was recovered during a study of molecular identifiers for immune sequencing clone quantification. Looking at the study overall: Replicates split RNA from approximately 22,000 or 94,000 naive CD8 cells five ways, and the researchers sequenced four portions.

Study-level findings and limits: In naive cells, under 1% of molecules belonged to clones above 20 RNA copies, against over 97% in effector cells.

Between roughly 17,000 and 1,000,000 sorted cells, with 10%, 30% or 50% RNA, yielded naive CD8 libraries. This CDR3 region has 15 residues. The germline gives CDR1 LNHDA, CDR2 SQIVND (reference sequence). TCRdb fed the PCR reads into MiXCR, producing one record per CDR3 protein. The sample yields 600,000 to 650,000 distinct CDR3 sequences, less than 20% seen once. A note on this clonotype: What it binds is unknown. Just one base apart from a much larger clone, this may be a read error.

This TCR derives from a human donor in good health. Some libraries in this study had Jurkat cell RNA spiked in. This chain joins TRBV19 and TRBJ1-1; no clear D gene. Specimen: naive CD8+ T cells from blood, with Jurkat cell RNA spiked in. Described subset: FACS-sorted CD8+CD4-CCR7+CD45RA+ naive T cells. CDR3: CASSIGGAINIEAFF. CDR3 DNA: TGTGCCAGTAGTATCGGCGGTGCTATTAACATTGAAGCTTTCTTT.